Listed below are T cell receptor beta chains from one sample, sequenced in a study of neurological immune-mediated disorders. TCRdb analysed the 5' RACE reads with MiXCR anew, one entry per CDR3 protein. Of about 95,000 distinct CDR3 sequences in the sample, around 3.3% were seen once. The sequenced sample was PBMCs. The source of these receptors is a woman under 30 with multiple sclerosis. Each CDR3 is given with its conserved first and last residue. The order of the fields is J gene, D gene, clone size, V gene, CDR3 protein, CDR3 DNA. A D gene is named only where the DNA matches it firmly. Expanded clones get a size class; other rows say once, few or many, or leave the size out.

j_gene: TRBJ2-5; d_gene: .; abundance: few; v_gene: TRBV10-3; CDR3aa: CAISTLGGDETQYF; CDR3nt: TGTGCCATCAGTACCCTGGGCGGGGATGAGACCCAGTACTTC
j_gene: TRBJ1-1; d_gene: .; abundance: many; v_gene: TRBV5-1; CDR3aa: CASSLSARVMNTEAFF; CDR3nt: TGCGCCAGCAGCTTGTCGGCCAGGGTGATGAACACTGAAGCTTTCTTT
j_gene: TRBJ2-7; d_gene: .; abundance: many; v_gene: TRBV7-9; CDR3aa: CASSYTYGPRSYEQYF; CDR3nt: TGTGCCAGCAGTTACACATACGGACCACGATCCTACGAGCAGTACTTC
j_gene: TRBJ2-5; d_gene: .; abundance: many; v_gene: TRBV27; CDR3aa: CASTAPGDRRYF; CDR3nt: TGTGCCAGCACCGCACCGGGGGACCGGCGGTACTTC
j_gene: TRBJ2-3; d_gene: .; abundance: many; v_gene: TRBV5-1; CDR3aa: CASSLARDSFTDTQYF; CDR3nt: TGCGCCAGCAGCTTGGCTCGGGACTCCTTCACAGATACGCAGTATTTT
j_gene: TRBJ1-2; d_gene: .; abundance: many; v_gene: TRBV11-2; CDR3aa: CASSSLEVSTSRGGGYTF; CDR3nt: TGTGCCAGCAGCTCCTTAGAAGTTTCTACCTCCCGGGGGGGTGGCTACACCTTC
j_gene: TRBJ2-5; d_gene: TRBD2; abundance: many; v_gene: TRBV10-2; CDR3aa: CASSSLAGVQETQYF; CDR3nt: TGCGCCAGCAGCTCCCTAGCGGGGGTCCAAGAGACCCAGTACTTC
j_gene: TRBJ2-1; d_gene: TRBD2; abundance: .; v_gene: TRBV5-1; CDR3aa: CASSGGLAGTF; CDR3nt: TGCGCCAGCAGCGGGGGACTAGCGGGAACATTC
j_gene: TRBJ2-1; d_gene: TRBD2; abundance: many; v_gene: TRBV20-1; CDR3aa: CSAISSGGVASEQFF; CDR3nt: TGCAGTGCGATATCTAGCGGGGGGGTTGCTAGTGAGCAGTTCTTC
j_gene: TRBJ2-3; d_gene: TRBD2; abundance: many; v_gene: TRBV5-1; CDR3aa: CASRSRLAGGTDTQYF; CDR3nt: TGCGCCAGCAGATCCCGACTAGCGGGGGGCACAGATACGCAGTATTTT
j_gene: TRBJ2-3; d_gene: TRBD1; abundance: many; v_gene: TRBV7-2; CDR3aa: CASSPGQGTDTQYF; CDR3nt: TGTGCCAGCAGCCCGGGACAGGGAACAGATACGCAGTATTTT
j_gene: TRBJ2-7; d_gene: TRBD1; abundance: many; v_gene: TRBV20-1; CDR3aa: CSVPGQGLHYSYEQYF; CDR3nt: TGCAGTGTTCCGGGACAGGGTCTTCACTATTCCTACGAGCAGTACTTC
j_gene: TRBJ2-5; d_gene: .; abundance: many; v_gene: TRBV7-2; CDR3aa: CASSLAGQLRETQYF; CDR3nt: TGTGCCAGCAGCCTAGCCGGACAGTTGAGAGAGACCCAGTACTTC
j_gene: TRBJ2-5; d_gene: .; abundance: .; v_gene: TRBV7-2; CDR3aa: CASSRQAQGETQYF; CDR3nt: TGTGCCAGCAGCCGTCAGGCCCAGGGGGAGACCCAGTACTTC
j_gene: TRBJ2-7; d_gene: .; abundance: many; v_gene: TRBV6-5; CDR3aa: CASSFSRTASREQYF; CDR3nt: TGTGCCAGCAGTTTCAGTCGGACTGCCTCCCGGGAGCAGTACTTC
j_gene: TRBJ2-1; d_gene: TRBD2; abundance: .; v_gene: TRBV3-1; CDR3aa: CASSPSGSPYNEQFF; CDR3nt: TGTGCCAGCAGCCCTAGCGGGAGCCCCTACAATGAGCAGTTCTTC
j_gene: TRBJ2-3; d_gene: .; abundance: once; v_gene: TRBV9; CDR3aa: CASSVQVETDTQYF; CDR3nt: TGTGCCAGCAGCGTCCAGGTGGAGACAGATACGCAGTATTTT
j_gene: TRBJ2-2; d_gene: .; abundance: many; v_gene: TRBV12-3/TRBV12-4; CDR3aa: CASSLDRGRTGELFF; CDR3nt: TGTGCCAGCAGTTTAGACCGGGGGCGAACCGGGGAGCTGTTTTTT
j_gene: TRBJ2-1; d_gene: TRBD2; abundance: many; v_gene: TRBV27; CDR3aa: CASSLRPSGYYEQFF; CDR3nt: TGTGCCAGCAGTTTAAGGCCTAGCGGGTACTATGAGCAGTTCTTC
j_gene: TRBJ2-1; d_gene: TRBD2; abundance: many; v_gene: TRBV6-2/TRBV6-3; CDR3aa: CASSGREGNEQFF; CDR3nt: TGTGCCAGCTCCGGGCGGGAGGGCAATGAGCAGTTCTTC
j_gene: TRBJ1-1; d_gene: TRBD1; abundance: many; v_gene: TRBV7-8; CDR3aa: CASSFTGGSGTEAFF; CDR3nt: TGTGCCAGCAGTTTTACAGGGGGCTCGGGCACTGAAGCTTTCTTT
j_gene: TRBJ2-1; d_gene: TRBD2; abundance: many; v_gene: TRBV6-6; CDR3aa: CASSYELAGGKKFF; CDR3nt: TGTGCCAGCAGTTACGAACTAGCGGGAGGTAAAAAGTTCTTC
j_gene: TRBJ2-2; d_gene: .; abundance: .; v_gene: TRBV11-2; CDR3aa: CASSLVVGIRTGELFF; CDR3nt: TGTGCCAGCAGCTTAGTTGTAGGGATCAGAACCGGGGAGCTGTTTTTT
j_gene: TRBJ1-1; d_gene: .; abundance: many; v_gene: TRBV14; CDR3aa: CASSQRVDSLLNTEAFF; CDR3nt: TGTGCCAGCAGCCAAAGAGTAGACAGCCTGTTGAACACTGAAGCTTTCTTT
j_gene: TRBJ2-5; d_gene: .; abundance: many; v_gene: TRBV6-6; CDR3aa: CASSYSGSGRGETQYF; CDR3nt: TGTGCCAGCAGTTACTCCGGTTCGGGACGGGGAGAGACCCAGTACTTC
j_gene: TRBJ2-7; d_gene: .; abundance: many; v_gene: TRBV4-3; CDR3aa: CASSQGGAGLYEQYF; CDR3nt: TGCGCCAGCAGCCAAGGTGGAGCGGGCCTCTACGAGCAGTACTTC
j_gene: TRBJ2-7; d_gene: TRBD1; abundance: many; v_gene: TRBV6-5; CDR3aa: CASSWTGWDEQYF; CDR3nt: TGTGCCAGCAGTTGGACAGGGTGGGACGAGCAGTACTTC
j_gene: TRBJ2-1; d_gene: TRBD1; abundance: many; v_gene: TRBV15; CDR3aa: CATSRDMRQGYNEQFF; CDR3nt: TGTGCCACCAGCAGAGATATGAGACAGGGATACAATGAGCAGTTCTTC
j_gene: TRBJ2-5; d_gene: .; abundance: many; v_gene: TRBV11-1; CDR3aa: CASSLAEETQYF; CDR3nt: TGTGCCAGCAGCTTGGCCGAAGAGACCCAGTACTTC
j_gene: TRBJ2-3; d_gene: .; abundance: many; v_gene: TRBV6-5; CDR3aa: CASSYSESTDTQYF; CDR3nt: TGTGCCAGCAGTTACTCGGAGAGCACAGATACGCAGTATTTT
j_gene: TRBJ2-4; d_gene: TRBD1; abundance: many; v_gene: TRBV11-1; CDR3aa: CASSPRDRVAKNIQYF; CDR3nt: TGTGCCAGCAGCCCCCGGGACAGGGTGGCCAAAAACATTCAGTACTTC
j_gene: TRBJ2-1; d_gene: .; abundance: many; v_gene: TRBV7-8; CDR3aa: CASSPSHLYNEQFF; CDR3nt: TGTGCCAGCAGCCCCTCCCACCTATACAATGAGCAGTTCTTC
j_gene: TRBJ2-7; d_gene: TRBD1; abundance: many; v_gene: TRBV5-1; CDR3aa: CASSLARQGYEQYF; CDR3nt: TGCGCCAGCAGCTTGGCCCGACAGGGCTACGAGCAGTACTTC
j_gene: TRBJ2-7; d_gene: .; abundance: many; v_gene: TRBV7-8; CDR3aa: CASSPIRVPREQYF; CDR3nt: TGTGCCAGCAGCCCCATTAGGGTCCCAAGGGAGCAGTACTTC
j_gene: TRBJ2-3; d_gene: TRBD2; abundance: many; v_gene: TRBV12-3/TRBV12-4; CDR3aa: CASSALAGEIIQTDTQYF; CDR3nt: TGTGCCAGCAGTGCTTTAGCGGGAGAGATAATCCAAACAGATACGCAGTATTTT
j_gene: TRBJ2-5; d_gene: .; abundance: many; v_gene: TRBV5-1; CDR3aa: CASSLGGQPPETQYF; CDR3nt: TGCGCCAGCAGCTTGGGAGGACAGCCGCCGGAGACCCAGTACTTC
j_gene: TRBJ1-2; d_gene: .; abundance: few; v_gene: TRBV28; CDR3aa: CASSDVGGDGYTF; CDR3nt: TGTGCCAGCAGCGACGTGGGGGGTGATGGCTACACCTTC
j_gene: TRBJ2-5; d_gene: .; abundance: many; v_gene: TRBV5-5; CDR3aa: CASSLDKQETQYF; CDR3nt: TGTGCCAGCAGCTTGGACAAGCAAGAGACCCAGTACTTC